A single sample is the source of the 6 T cell receptor beta chains below, sequenced in a study of human T cells and chemical hapten exposure. Specified time point: patch test 1, 2 weeks after DPC sensitization. Treatment in this sample: therapeutic diphenylcyclopropenone sensitization with weekly scalp DPC. A single record per CDR3 protein comes from TCRdb applying MiXCR to the RACE reads. Altogether tens of thousands of distinct CDR3 sequences are present, more than 9% being singletons, with the ten largest covering 2% to 2.5%. The material was whole blood, obtained in connection with sensitization to the hapten diphenylcyclopropenone (DPC). These TCRs come from a man aged 35 to 55 with alopecia areata. Some clones in this sample may be carry-over from other donors' samples.

This clonotype was seen a few times. The V call is TRBV7-2, the J call TRBJ1-4, with D tentatively TRBD1 (6 bases). V lost 1 base to trimming and J lost 5 bases, with 17 bases between them. Germline V gene lookup returns CDR1 SGHTA and CDR2 FQGNSA. This CDR3 has 17 residues. CDR3 bases: TGTGCCAGCAGCTTAGTGGGTGGGGGCGTAGGCAATGAAAAACTGTTTTTT. It codes for CASSLVGGGVGNEKLFF.

This clonotype has ten or more counts. The chain carries TRBV5-1 and TRBJ1-1; D gene uncertain. V lost 0 bases, J lost 6 bases, and 12 bases lay in between. Germline V gene lookup returns CDR1 SGHRS and CDR2 YFSETQ. This CDR3 has 14 amino acids. The CDR3 nucleotides read TGCGCCAGCAGCTTGGGAGAGGGCCGGGCTGAAGCTTTCTTT. Its protein is CASSLGEGRAEAFF.

The chain joins TRBV6-5 to TRBJ2-7; D is undetermined. This CDR3 is 11 amino acids long. V lost 4 bases and J lost 7, with 8 bases in between. Per germline, CDR1 MNHEY and CDR2 SVGAGI. CDR3 amino acids: CASSSGGEQYV. CDR3 nucleotide sequence: TGTGCCAGCAGTTCCGGTGGGGAGCAGTACGTC.

The rearrangement links TRBV5-1 to TRBJ2-7; TRBD2 might be the D (6 bases). V was shortened by 8 bases and J by 4 bases, with 16 bases between the two germline ends. The CDR3 length is 13 residues. The germline gives CDR1 SGHRS, CDR2 YFSETQ. This CDR3 reads CASGKGLRYEQYV. CDR3 DNA sequence: TGCGCCAGTGGGAAGGGACTCAGGTACGAGCAGTACGTC.

This rearrangement joins TRBV11-2 to TRBJ2-3, with D possibly matching TRBD1 (6 bases). CDR3 size: 17 residues. CDR1 and CDR2 (germline): SGHAT, FQNNGV. V gave up 1 base and J gave up 0 bases, with 14 bases separating them. The CDR3 coding sequence is TGTGCCAGCAGCTTAGTTACAGGGCATACTAGCACAGATACGCAGTATTTT. Amino acid sequence: CASSLVTGHTSTDTQYF.

This clonotype was detected only a few times. The V and J genes are TRBV29-1 and TRBJ2-1, with 8 bases lining up with TRBD1. V shed 7 bases, J shed 9 bases, and the junction held 5 bases outside the gene matches. The V gene's germline CDR1 is SQVTM and CDR2 ANQGSEA. This CDR3 comprises 11 residues. The CDR3 protein is CSGQGAGEQFF. The CDR3 nucleotides are TGCAGCGGCCAGGGGGCAGGTGAGCAGTTCTTC.